A few counts support the clone carrying this T cell receptor (beta chain). V was cut by 6 bases and J by 8 bases, with 19 bases left in between. The CDR3 sequence is 15 residues long. Germline V lookup: CDR1 MNHEY, CDR2 SVGAGI. The sample is drawn from a study of blood T cell repertoires in COVID-19. The wider study: T cells, B-cell-depleted T cells, or PBMCs provided the cDNA or gDNA that served as material.

Per the original data handling: Estimation of nucleated cell counts relied on the amplification of reference gene primers. Libraries were prepared by immunoSEQ multiplex PCR; TCRdb keeps only in-frame clonotypes and omits some of them. V and J calls and clone size come straight from that table; D and trimming were deduced from the DNA. The data show 200,000 to 300,000 clones, with approximately 85% seen just once and approximately 6% held by the top ten. Seattle cases were enrolled at active infection and followed longitudinally. The sequence derives from a woman older than 75 with COVID-19, enrolled during active disease. Sequenced material: peripheral blood. V is TRBV6-5 and J is TRBJ1-4; D is uncertain. The chain's CDR3 is CASRENAGIGEKLFF. The CDR3 DNA is TGTGCCAGCAGGGAGAATGCGGGGATAGGGGAAAAACTGTTTTTT.